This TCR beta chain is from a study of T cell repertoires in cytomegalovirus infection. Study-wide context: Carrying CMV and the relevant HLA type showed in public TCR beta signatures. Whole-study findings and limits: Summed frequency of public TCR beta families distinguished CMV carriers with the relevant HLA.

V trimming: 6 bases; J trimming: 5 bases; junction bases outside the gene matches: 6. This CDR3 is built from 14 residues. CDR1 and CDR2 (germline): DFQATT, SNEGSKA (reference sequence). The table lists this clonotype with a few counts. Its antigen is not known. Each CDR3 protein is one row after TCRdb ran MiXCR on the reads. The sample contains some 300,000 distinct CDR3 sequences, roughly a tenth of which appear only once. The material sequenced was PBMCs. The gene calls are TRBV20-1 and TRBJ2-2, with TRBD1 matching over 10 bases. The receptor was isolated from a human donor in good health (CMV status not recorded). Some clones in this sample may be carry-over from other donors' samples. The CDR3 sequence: CSARQGARTGELFF. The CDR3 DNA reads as TGCAGTGCCCGACAGGGGGCAAGAACCGGGGAGCTGTTTTTT.